Below, 21 T cell receptor beta chains from the same sample are listed, as sequenced in a study of CD8 T cells in ankylosing spondylitis. Findings and caveats of the study: It appeared that ankylosing spondylitis blood was characterized by a TCR beta motif of fewer than ten highly homologous variants.

TCRdb reanalysed the 5' RACE reads using MiXCR and keeps one entry per CDR3 protein. Of just under 550,000 distinct CDR3 sequences in the sample, about an eighth were seen once. These receptors have no identified antigens. The sequencing input was blood, either unsorted or a sorted T cell fraction (not recorded which). The receptors shown here come from a male donor with ankylosing spondylitis.

V and J are TRBV5-1 and TRBJ2-6; D remains ambiguous. The CDR3 is 17 residues long. V was clipped by 4 bases and J by 2 bases, with 16 bases between them. Germline assignment: CDR1 SGHRS and CDR2 YFSETQ. The CDR3 DNA is TGCGCCAGCAGCGGGGATCCGGGCTTCACTGGGGCCAACGTCCTGACTTTC. This translates into CASSGDPGFTGANVLTF.

The chain is built from TRBV24-1 and TRBJ2-3; 12 positions match TRBD2. This CDR3 is built from 16 residues. Per germline, CDR1 KGHDR and CDR2 SFDVKD. Trimming at V came to 3 bases and at J to 5 bases, leaving 5 bases not matched to a gene. CDR3 sequence reads: CATSDVGLAGIDTQYF. CDR3 in DNA: TGTGCCACCAGTGATGTAGGACTAGCGGGAATAGATACGCAGTATTTT.

The gene calls are TRBV10-3 and TRBJ1-3, with D tentatively TRBD1 (6 bases). The CDR3 consists of 14 residues. V gave up 10 bases and J gave up 2 bases, with 15 bases separating them. Germline loops: CDR1 ENHRY, CDR2 SYGVKD. CDR3 nucleotides: TGTGCCAGTGCGGGGCAGGGGCCTGGAAACACCATATATTTT. It yields the protein CASAGQGPGNTIYF.

This clonotype was seen ten or more times. The chain uses TRBV5-1 and TRBJ1-1; D not certain. There are 14 residues in the CDR3. Germline V CDR1 and CDR2: SGHRS, YFSETQ. V lost 4 bases, J lost 1 base, and 11 bases lay in between. CDR3: CASSIQLQNTEAFF. The CDR3 DNA sequence: TGCGCCAGCAGCATACAACTTCAGAACACTGAAGCTTTCTTT.

The rearrangement links TRBV29-1 to TRBJ2-7, with a tentative D call TRBD2 (5 bases). The V gene's germline CDR1 is SQVTM and CDR2 ANQGSEA. The CDR3 length is 14 residues. V was trimmed by 6 bases and J by 0 bases, leaving 15 bases between them. DNA for the CDR3: TGCAGCGTCCTCGAAGAACGGGACTCCTACGAGCAGTACTTC. It encodes CSVLEERDSYEQYF.

The chain recombines TRBV4-1 with TRBJ1-4; D call uncertain. Germline assignment: CDR1 MGHRA and CDR2 YSYEKL. The CDR3 is made up of 15 amino acids. V lost 4 bases and J lost 0, with 9 bases in between. This CDR3 is CASSPSAATNEKLFF. The DNA of the CDR3 is TGCGCCAGCAGCCCTTCAGCTGCAACTAATGAAAAACTGTTTTTT.

This rearrangement joins TRBV7-9 to TRBJ2-5; 9 bases map to TRBD2. Germline values: CDR1 SEHNR, CDR2 FQNEAQ (reference sequence). The CDR3 sequence is 15 residues long. V shed 2 bases and J 5 bases; nucleotides not matched to a gene: 6. CDR3 DNA: TGTGCCAGCAGCTTATCGCCTAGCGGGACGGAGACCCAGTACTTC. Residues: CASSLSPSGTETQYF.

This clonotype came up a few times. The V call is TRBV7-2, the J call TRBJ1-2; 12 bases line up with TRBD1. This CDR3 spans 17 amino acids. Germline loops: CDR1 SGHTA, CDR2 FQGNSA. V was pared by 2 bases and J by 7 bases, with 11 bases of the junction left unmatched. The CDR3 sequence: CASSLNPGQGAFGGYTF. CDR3 sequence (DNA): TGTGCCAGCAGCTTAAACCCGGGACAGGGGGCTTTCGGTGGCTACACCTTC.

As DNA, the CDR3 is TGTGCCAGCAGGACGACAGGGGCGGGTGGCTACACCTTC. Encoded protein: CASRTTGAGGYTF. The rearrangement uses TRBV11-2 and TRBJ1-2; 8 bases line up with TRBD1. Germline CDR1 SGHAT, CDR2 FQNNGV. The CDR3 loop spans 13 amino acids. The trim removed 6 bases at V and 7 bases at J, leaving 7 bases unmatched.

V is TRBV7-2 and J is TRBJ2-7; the D is unclear. Germline V gene lookup returns CDR1 SGHTA and CDR2 FQGNSA. The V and J ends lost 3 bases and 0 bases respectively, with 12 bases between them. The length of the CDR3 is 15 residues. This CDR3 is CASSFGSRPSYEQYF. The CDR3, as DNA: TGTGCCAGCAGCTTCGGTTCCAGACCCTCCTACGAGCAGTACTTC.

This clonotype was detected a few times. The chain employs TRBV20-1 and TRBJ1-2; D remains ambiguous. The CDR3 has 11 residues. Germline V gene sequence: CDR1 DFQATT, CDR2 SNEGSKA (reference sequence). The CDR3 reads CTPGGFFSDTF. The CDR3 DNA follows: TGCACCCCGGGAGGATTCTTTTCTGACACCTTC.

A few counts support this clonotype. The rearrangement uses TRBV30 and TRBJ2-2, with TRBD1 identical over 10 bases. With V trimmed by 6 bases and J by 2 bases, 3 bases remained unmatched. Germline assignment: CDR1 GTSNPN and CDR2 SVGIG (reference sequence). This CDR3 contains 14 residues. CDR3 region: CACGQGVNTGELFF. DNA for the CDR3: TGTGCCTGCGGACAGGGGGTAAACACCGGGGAGCTGTTTTTT.

The chain combines TRBV18 with TRBJ2-1; 8 bases map to TRBD1. CDR1 and CDR2 from the germline V gene are KGHSH and LQKENI. V was pared by 3 bases and J by 5 bases, with 3 bases of the junction left unmatched. CDR3 length: 14 amino acids. The CDR3 region is CASSPTDRDNEQFF. The CDR3 nucleotides read TGTGCCAGCTCACCGACGGACAGGGACAATGAGCAGTTCTTC. Filled out from reference TRBV18 and TRBJ2-1, the complete variable domain reads NAGVMQNPRHLVRRRGQEARLRCSPMKGHSHVYWYRQLPEEGLKFMVYLQKENIIDESGMPKERFSAEFPKEGPSILRIQQVVRGDSAAYFCASSPTDRDNEQFFGPGTRLTVL.

The chain has TRBV29-1 and TRBJ2-3; D is possibly TRBD1 (6 bases). CDR1 and CDR2 (germline): SQVTM, ANQGSEA. V was clipped by 7 bases and J by 12 bases, with 20 bases between them. This CDR3 comprises 12 residues. CDR3 nucleotides: TGCAGCGGCAGGGGCAGCGCCGATCCCCAGTATTTT. Its translation: CSGRGSADPQYF.

This clonotype has only one observation. The rearrangement joins TRBV10-3 to TRBJ2-1; 10 positions agree with TRBD2. Looked up from germline, CDR1 is ENHRY and CDR2 is SYGVKD. The CDR3 covers 12 residues. Trimming removed 8 bases from V and 7 bases from J; junction bases left unmatched: 2. The CDR3 reads CAIGTSVNEQFF. CDR3 coding DNA: TGTGCCATCGGGACTAGCGTAAATGAGCAGTTCTTC.

This clonotype was observed at least ten times. The chain is built from TRBV27 and TRBJ1-6; possible D gene TRBD1, 5 bases. V lost 3 bases to trimming and J lost 2 bases, with 11 bases between them. CDR3 length: 16 residues. Germline-derived CDR1 and CDR2 are MNHEY and SMNVEV (reference sequence). DNA for the CDR3: TGTGCCAGCAGTTTGGGCAGGGCGACCTATAATTCACCCCTCCACTTT. Protein product: CASSLGRATYNSPLHF.

The rearrangement uses TRBV6-1 and TRBJ1-1, with D maybe TRBD1 (5 bases). The ends were cut back, 6 bases at V and 1 base at J, with 18 bases in the middle. Germline CDR1 and CDR2: MNHNS and SASEGT. The CDR3 contains 16 residues. The CDR3 is CASSPQGQGRNTEAFF. The CDR3 coding sequence is TGTGCCAGCAGCCCCCAGGGCCAGGGAAGGAACACTGAAGCTTTCTTT.

The chain joins TRBV12-3 or TRBV12-4 to TRBJ2-2, with D tentatively TRBD2 (6 bases). V was cut by 6 bases and J by 4 bases, with 21 bases left in between. The CDR3 is 17 residues long. The CDR3 loop is CASSLLAPGVITGELFF. The CDR3 DNA reads TGTGCCAGCAGCCTCCTGGCTCCGGGAGTGATCACCGGGGAGCTGTTTTTT.

The chain employs TRBV6-2 or TRBV6-3 and TRBJ2-5; TRBD2 matches 14 bases. The trim removed 6 bases at V and 1 base at J, leaving 7 bases unmatched. The CDR3 runs to 17 residues. Looked up from germline, CDR1 is MNHEY and CDR2 is SVGEGT. The chain's CDR3 is CASSPGLAGGLQETQYF. The DNA of the CDR3 is TGTGCCAGCAGCCCCGGACTAGCGGGAGGCCTCCAAGAGACCCAGTACTTC.

The genes are TRBV30 and TRBJ2-1; no definite D call. The V gene's germline CDR1 is GTSNPN and CDR2 SVGIG (reference sequence). There are 12 residues in the CDR3. The V end was cut by 1 base, the J end by 8 bases, with 9 bases between. CDR3 sequence reads: CAWSGTHYEQFF. CDR3 DNA sequence: TGTGCCTGGAGTGGGACGCACTATGAGCAGTTCTTC. Based on the CDR3 plus reference TRBV30 and TRBJ2-1, the full variable domain is SQTIHQWPATLVQPVGSPLSLECTVEGTSNPNLYWYRQAAGRGLQLLFYSVGIGQISSEVPQNLSASRPQDRQFILSSKKLLLSDSGFYLCAWSGTHYEQFFGPGTRLTVL.

V is TRBV11-2 and J is TRBJ1-6, with D possibly being TRBD1 (5 bases). V shed 8 bases and J shed 0 bases, with 8 bases lying between them. The germline V gene has CDR1 SGHAT and CDR2 FQNNGV. The CDR3 is 14 residues long. The CDR3 reads CASEGSSYNSPLHF. The CDR3 nucleotides read TGTGCCAGCGAGGGGAGCTCCTATAATTCACCCCTCCACTTT.